The 13 T cell receptor beta chains presented below share a single source sample, sequenced in a study of blood T cells in healthy people across ages. PCR was performed a second time for about 7 to 11 cycles using a sample-barcoded 5' primer and a J-beta primer mix. TCRdb re-derived calls from the 5' RACE reads in MiXCR, one entry per CDR3 protein. This sample yields approximately 690,000 distinct CDR3 sequences, of which about 53% are seen a single time; 30% to 40% belongs to the top ten. Material: blood. The receptor set was obtained from a man aged 60 to 69 in good health.

The rearrangement uses TRBV6-5 and TRBJ2-7; weak D call: TRBD2 (5 bases). The DNA end lines up better with TRBJ2-5; the J call may be wrong. Germline loops: CDR1 MNHEY, CDR2 SVGAGI. The CDR3 runs to 14 residues. CDR3 nucleotide sequence: TGTGCCAGCAGTTACGGAGGCGCGTCAGGGACCCAGTACTTC. Its protein product is CASSYGGASGTQYF.

CDR3 DNA: TGTGCCAGCAGTAAGGAATATTCGAGCGCTGAAGCTTTCTTT. Its translation is CASSKEYSSAEAFF. The V gene is TRBV25-1, the J gene TRBJ1-1, with D unresolved. The CDR3 sequence is 14 residues long. V lost 5 bases and J lost 6, with 16 bases in between. Germline V gene lookup returns CDR1 MGHDK and CDR2 SYGVNS.

The V and J genes are TRBV3-1 and TRBJ2-5; 14 bases map to TRBD2. Looked up from germline, CDR1 is LGHDT and CDR2 is YNNKEL (reference sequence). The length of the CDR3 is 19 residues. After removal of 4 bases from V and 1 base from J, the junction contained 11 bases not matched to a gene. CDR3 residues: CASSPHGLAGGTLQETQYF. The CDR3 DNA sequence: TGTGCCAGCAGCCCACACGGACTAGCGGGGGGCACACTCCAAGAGACCCAGTACTTC.

The CDR3 loop reads CASSSRGTVAKNIQYF. CDR3 coding DNA: TGTGCCAGCAGCTCTAGGGGGACAGTAGCCAAAAACATTCAGTACTTC. The chain recombines TRBV7-8 with TRBJ2-4, with TRBD1 matching 7 bases. V shed 4 bases and J 0 bases; nucleotides not matched to a gene: 6. This CDR3 region has 16 residues. CDR1 and CDR2 (germline): SGHVS, FQNEAQ.

The V gene is TRBV28, the J gene TRBJ1-5, with 10 bases identical to TRBD1. The ends lost 6 bases at V and 3 bases at J; junction bases unmatched: 8. This CDR3 is 16 amino acids long. CDR1 is MDHEN and CDR2 is SYDVKM in the germline V gene. CDR3 amino acids: CASSPGDRGTNQPQHF. CDR3 DNA sequence: TGTGCCAGCAGCCCGGGGGACAGGGGCACCAATCAGCCCCAGCATTTT.

This clonotype was counted once. This rearrangement joins TRBV2 to TRBJ1-2; the D gene is possibly TRBD1 (6 bases). Per the germline V gene, CDR1 is SNHLY and CDR2 is FYNNEI. V lost 4 bases to trimming and J lost 4 bases, with 13 bases between them. The CDR3 contains 14 residues. CDR3 bases: TGTGCCAGCAGTGGAGGCACAGGGACCTATGGCTACACCTTC. Translation gives CASSGGTGTYGYTF. Supplemented by reference TRBV2 and TRBJ1-2, the full variable domain reads EPEVTQTPSHQVTQMGQEVILRCVPISNHLYFYWYRQILGQKVEFLVSFYNNEISEKSEIFDDQFSVERPDGSNFTLKIRSTKLEDSAMYFCASSGGTGTYGYTFGSGTRLTVV.

This clonotype was counted a single time. The V gene is TRBV18, the J gene TRBJ1-2; unclear D gene. Germline loops: CDR1 KGHSH, CDR2 LQKENI. The CDR3 spans 14 residues. Trimming took off 4 bases at V and 4 bases at J, with 13 bases between the two ends. The CDR3 nucleotides are TGTGCCAGCTCACGGGTCTTCTCGGGCTATGGCTACACCTTC. This sequence encodes CASSRVFSGYGYTF.

In this sample, this clonotype turned up a few times. An end of the junction does not agree with germline; a read error may underlie this. The rearrangement joins TRBV28 to TRBJ2-7; D remains ambiguous. The DNA end lines up better with TRBJ2-5; the J call may be wrong. The germline gives CDR1 MDHEN, CDR2 SYDVKM. This CDR3 contains 12 residues. The DNA for the CDR3 is TGTGCCGGCAGGAACCTCCAAGAGACCCAGTACTTC. This translates into CAGRNLQETQYF.

This clonotype has a handful of counts. CDR3 sequence (DNA): TGTGCCAGCAGTGAGAGGCGGGGGGGAGGTCGAGAGACCCAGTACTTC. Translating it yields CASSERRGGGRETQYF. The chain carries TRBV25-1 and TRBJ2-5, with TRBD2 identical over 9 bases. The trim removed 3 bases at V and 4 bases at J, leaving 9 bases unmatched. The CDR3 has 16 residues. Germline-derived CDR1 and CDR2 are MGHDK and SYGVNS.

This clonotype was seen more than once but under ten times. The chain couples TRBV5-6 to TRBJ2-3; 7 positions match TRBD2. V shed 4 bases and J 5 bases; nucleotides not matched to a gene: 1. The CDR3 covers 12 residues. CDR1 and CDR2 from the germline V gene are SGHDT and YYEEEE. The CDR3 bases are TGTGCCAGCAGCCGGGGGGAAGATACGCAGTATTTT. It translates to CASSRGEDTQYF.

This clonotype was recorded at least ten times. This chain connects TRBV10-3 to TRBJ2-7, with D maybe TRBD2 (5 bases). This CDR3 region has 16 residues. Germline CDR1 and CDR2: ENHRY and SYGVKD. The ends were cut back, 3 bases at V and 0 bases at J, with 15 bases in the middle. The CDR3 here is CAISDEGVGNSYEQYF. The CDR3 DNA is TGTGCCATCAGTGATGAGGGAGTGGGGAACTCCTACGAGCAGTACTTC.

The chain links TRBV29-1 to TRBJ1-6; 11 bases align to TRBD1. V shed 6 bases and J 7 bases; nucleotides not matched to a gene: 14. The CDR3 extends over 17 amino acids. Looked up from germline, CDR1 is SQVTM and CDR2 is ANQGSEA. The CDR3: CSVMGQGGIGGNSPLHF. In nucleotides, the CDR3 is TGCAGCGTGATGGGACAGGGGGGCATAGGTGGCAATTCACCCCTCCACTTT.

The genes are TRBV12-5 and TRBJ2-5, with 11 bases lining up with TRBD1. V shed 7 bases and J 5 bases; nucleotides not matched to a gene: 6. CDR1 is LGHNT, CDR2 FRNRAP, per germline. This CDR3 has 14 residues. In nucleotides, the CDR3 is TGTGCTAGTGCCCGGACAGGGGGCTTCGAGACCCAGTACTTC. Translated, it gives CASARTGGFETQYF.